The present T cell receptor beta chain was sequenced within a study of Ad26.COV2.S vaccination and SARS-CoV-2 variants. Across the whole study: Ad26.COV2.S was injected intramuscularly once or twice, 56 days apart. General observations from the study: Recipients of vaccine and of placebo showed similar breadth of their non-spike TCR repertoires. There was reportedly substantial breadth in spike-specific CD8+ and CD4+ T cell responses after vaccination.

For this clone: No antigen is known for it.

Treatment of the sample: about 20 received Ad26.COV2.S at low or high dose, single or two shots; 5 received placebo; per-sample allocation not given. Sampling was done on day 63 after the first vaccine or placebo injection. Cohort 1b enrolled adults aged 18-55 years in Boston. V trimming: 4 bases; J trimming: 5 bases; junction bases outside the gene matches: 7. CDR3 size: 16 residues. CDR1 is SGHTA and CDR2 is FQGNSA in the germline V gene. Repertoires were generated with immunoSEQ multiplex PCR, while TCRdb's copy carries only in-frame clones and drops some. This repertoire shows about 350,000 clones, about 89% found once; its top ten account for just under 5%.

This clonotype was sampled from a person aged 18-60 years who received the Ad26.COV2.S COVID-19 vaccine or a placebo. Sequences were derived from peripheral blood, sampled in a trial of Ad26.COV2.S vaccine versus placebo. The rearrangement joins TRBV7-2 to TRBJ2-5; TRBD2 matches at 13 bases. CDR3 sequence: CASSSAGLAGRETQYF. DNA for the CDR3: TGTGCCAGCAGCTCCGCGGGACTAGCGGGGAGGGAGACCCAGTACTTC.